This TCR beta chain is drawn from a study of cytomegalovirus exposure and HLA in healthy donors. As for the study in general: The 90 to 150 validation repertoires matched the roughly 650 first-cohort repertoires in platform, a later analysis reported.

Turning to this clone: Its antigen is not identified.

The protocol was immunoSEQ multiplex PCR, while the TCRdb copy is restricted to in-frame clones and leaves out a portion. The sample gives roughly 90,000 clones, 85% of which show up once; 20% to 25% is in the top ten. Germline CDR1 is SQVTM and CDR2 is ANQGSEA. The CDR3 is made up of 14 amino acids. V was pared by 0 bases and J by 3 bases, with 9 bases between. General observations from the study: For cytomegalovirus status, the classifier reportedly gave diagnoses with high specificity and sensitivity.

Specimen: PBMCs. The chain is built from TRBV29-1 and TRBJ1-3, with D maybe TRBD1 (6 bases). The source is a man younger than 35 in good health and CMV-seropositive. In DNA, the CDR3 is TGCAGCGTTGAAGAGAACAGGGTTGGAAACACCATATATTTT. Residues: CSVEENRVGNTIYF.